A single sample is the source of the 28 T cell receptor beta chains below, sequenced in a study of CD4 T cells in relation to SARS-CoV-2 and coronaviruses. Clones were read by immunoSEQ multiplex PCR, and TCRdb kept only the in-frame ones, dropping some. The sample has tens of thousands of clones, over 75% seen once. Sample: memory CD4+ T cells from PBMCs. The source of these receptors is an adult with COVID-19.

The CDR3 DNA reads TGTGCCAGCAGCCAAGATCCAGGGAATGGGGCCAACGTCCTGACTTTC. Translation: CASSQDPGNGANVLTF. This sequence joins TRBV14 and TRBJ2-6; tentatively, D is TRBD1 (5 bases). This CDR3 region has 16 residues. V lost 0 bases and J 3 bases, leaving 9 bases between the germline ends. Per germline, CDR1 SGHDN and CDR2 FVKESK. The variable domain in full, completed from reference TRBV14 and TRBJ2-6, reads EAGVTQFPSHSVIEKGQTVTLRCDPISGHDNLYWYRRVMGKEIKFLLHFVKESKQDESGMPNNRFLAERTGGTYSTLKVQPAELEDSGVYFCASSQDPGNGANVLTFGAGSRLTVL.

The V and J genes are TRBV5-1 and TRBJ2-3; 11 bases align to TRBD1. The germline V gene encodes CDR1 SGHRS and CDR2 YFSETQ. V lost 4 bases, J lost 6 bases, and 7 bases stayed unmatched. The length of the CDR3 is 15 residues. This chain's CDR3 is CASSTGQGAPDTQYF. In DNA, the CDR3 is TGCGCCAGCAGCACAGGACAGGGGGCGCCCGATACGCAGTATTTT.

This chain connects TRBV27 to TRBJ1-6; no definite D call. The germline V gene encodes CDR1 MNHEY and CDR2 SMNVEV (reference sequence). This CDR3 comprises 14 residues. Trimming shortened V by 6 bases and J by 7 bases, and 13 bases separated the two germline ends. DNA of the CDR3: TGTGCCAGCAGCCTCGGCCAGGAGAATTCACCCCTCCACTTT. Encoded protein: CASSLGQENSPLHF.

This rearrangement joins TRBV5-1 to TRBJ1-1; 12 positions match TRBD1. The CDR3 contains 15 residues. J lost 7 bases, V lost 8 bases, and 12 bases had no gene match. Germline V gives CDR1 SGHRS, CDR2 YFSETQ. The CDR3 is CARKISGQGAGEAFF. In nucleotides, the CDR3 is TGCGCCAGAAAGATTTCGGGACAGGGGGCTGGTGAAGCTTTCTTT.

This chain uses TRBV5-6 with TRBJ2-6, with a possible D match to TRBD1 (6 bases). This CDR3 region has 17 residues. The germline V and J ends were trimmed by 3 bases and 1 base, with 14 bases remaining between them. Germline V gene data show CDR1 as SGHDT and CDR2 as YYEEEE. For the CDR3, the DNA is TGTGCCAGCAGCTCCGACCCTACAGGGTCTGGGGCCAACGTCCTGACTTTC. This translates into CASSSDPTGSGANVLTF.

The V call is TRBV27, the J call TRBJ1-2; TRBD1 is a possible D gene (6 bases). The CDR3 totals 13 residues. The germline V gene has CDR1 MNHEY and CDR2 SMNVEV (reference sequence). Trimming removed 2 bases at V and 4 bases at J, with 8 bases between. The CDR3 region is CASSLTGTYGYTF. As DNA, the CDR3 is TGTGCCAGCAGTTTAACAGGGACCTATGGCTACACCTTC.

The V call is TRBV19, the J call TRBJ2-7; 11 positions match TRBD1. The germline V gene has CDR1 LNHDA and CDR2 SQIVND (reference sequence). J lost 4 bases, V lost 4 bases, and 9 bases had no gene match. This CDR3 is 16 amino acids long. For the CDR3, the DNA is TGTGCCAGTAGTACTTTGGGACAGGGGGTTTCGTACGAGCAGTACTTC. Residues: CASSTLGQGVSYEQYF.

This chain connects TRBV5-1 to TRBJ1-3; 9 positions agree with TRBD1. The CDR3 runs to 15 residues. Germline trimming cut 4 bases from V and 4 bases from J; bases unmatched to any gene: 6. Per the germline V gene, CDR1 is SGHRS and CDR2 is YFSETQ. CDR3 DNA sequence: TGCGCCAGCAGCCTACAGGGGGCAGAAGGAAACACCATATATTTT. This translates into CASSLQGAEGNTIYF. The variable domain in full, completed from reference TRBV5-1 and TRBJ1-3, reads KAGVTQTPRYLIKTRGQQVTLSCSPISGHRSVSWYQQTPGQGLQFLFEYFSETQRNKGNFPGRFSGRQFSNSRSEMNVSTLELGDSALYLCASSLQGAEGNTIYFGEGSWLTVV.

The chain couples TRBV5-4 to TRBJ1-5; TRBD1 agrees at 7 bases. The germline V gene has CDR1 SGHNT and CDR2 YYREEE (reference sequence). This CDR3 contains 18 residues. V shed 7 bases, J shed 2 bases, and the junction held 18 bases outside the gene matches. The CDR3 DNA reads TGTGCCAGCCCAAGTCGGACAGGCCCTTTGTGGGGCAATCAGCCCCAGCATTTT. Its translation: CASPSRTGPLWGNQPQHF.

This chain links TRBV6-5 with TRBJ2-2, with D possibly TRBD2 on 7 matching bases. Germline assignment: CDR1 MNHEY and CDR2 SVGAGI. The germline V and J ends were trimmed by 8 bases and 2 bases, with 15 bases remaining between them. The CDR3 extends over 15 amino acids. CDR3 sequence reads: CASLHGGLNTGELFF. For the CDR3, the DNA is TGTGCCAGCCTCCACGGGGGGCTCAACACCGGGGAGCTGTTTTTT.

In its sample, this clone was seen once. V is TRBV18 and J is TRBJ2-5; TRBD2 aligns across 8 bases. The CDR3 spans 13 residues. Germline CDR1 KGHSH, CDR2 LQKENI. After removal of 1 base from V and 5 bases from J, the junction contained 0 bases not matched to a gene. DNA for the CDR3: TGTGCCAGCTCACCACTAGCGGGGGAGACCCAGTACTTC. It codes for CASSPLAGETQYF.

This rearrangement joins TRBV4-1 to TRBJ1-2, with D uncertain. The V end was cut by 4 bases, the J end by 0 bases, with 15 bases between. The germline V gene encodes CDR1 MGHRA and CDR2 YSYEKL. The CDR3 loop spans 16 amino acids. CDR3 residues: CASSLTGEISNYGYTF. The CDR3, as DNA: TGCGCCAGCAGCCTTACCGGGGAAATCTCTAACTATGGCTACACCTTC.

The genes are TRBV7-2 and TRBJ1-5; TRBD1 matches 11 bases. Germline lookup yields CDR1 SGHTA and CDR2 FQGNSA. The CDR3 has 16 residues. J lost 7 bases, V lost 5 bases, and 10 bases had no gene match. CDR3 loop: CASSPGGQGAGQPQHF. CDR3 DNA sequence: TGTGCCAGCAGCCCCGGAGGACAGGGGGCAGGACAGCCCCAGCATTTT.

J is TRBJ2-7 and V is TRBV7-2, with TRBD2 matching 9 bases. Per germline, CDR1 SGHTA and CDR2 FQGNSA. V gave up 2 bases and J gave up 4 bases; unmatched junction bases: 6. The CDR3 runs to 15 residues. The CDR3 region is CASSLMGGGVYEQYF. CDR3 coding DNA: TGTGCCAGCAGCTTAATGGGCGGGGGGGTTTACGAGCAGTACTTC.

The chain recombines TRBV6-1 with TRBJ2-3; 7 nucleotides match TRBD2. CDR3 length: 14 residues. Germline CDR1 is MNHNS and CDR2 is SASEGT. V dropped 2 bases and J dropped 6; count of bases not matched to a gene: 5. CDR3 in DNA: TGTGCCAGCAGTGAACTAGCGGTTCGTGATACGCAGTATTTT. Translation: CASSELAVRDTQYF.

This rearrangement joins TRBV4-3 to TRBJ2-3; 9 positions match TRBD2. The CDR3 is made up of 13 amino acids. With V trimmed by 8 bases and J by 7 bases, 7 bases remained unmatched. Germline V gives CDR1 LGHNA, CDR2 YSLEER. The DNA for the CDR3 is TGCGCCAGCGGAGAGCGGGGGGCGAATACGCAGTATTTT. Protein sequence: CASGERGANTQYF.

The V call is TRBV2, the J call TRBJ1-2; D is possibly TRBD1 (6 bases). Trimming took off 7 bases at V and 0 bases at J, with 12 bases between the two ends. The germline V gene has CDR1 SNHLY and CDR2 FYNNEI. The CDR3 totals 14 residues. The CDR3 spells CASKEQGTNYGYTF. CDR3 sequence (DNA): TGTGCCAGCAAGGAACAGGGAACTAACTATGGCTACACCTTC. The whole variable domain, remainder taken from reference TRBV2 and TRBJ1-2, is EPEVTQTPSHQVTQMGQEVILRCVPISNHLYFYWYRQILGQKVEFLVSFYNNEISEKSEIFDDQFSVERPDGSNFTLKIRSTKLEDSAMYFCASKEQGTNYGYTFGSGTRLTVV.

The J gene is TRBJ1-2, the V gene TRBV15, with D unclear. The CDR3 sequence is 14 residues long. Deletions cut 4 bases from V and 5 bases from J, with 14 bases between. Germline values: CDR1 LNHNV, CDR2 YYDKDF (reference sequence). The CDR3 coding sequence is TGTGCCACCAGCATAAACCGACTTGAGTATGGCTACACCTTC. It codes for CATSINRLEYGYTF.

The chain links TRBV5-4 to TRBJ2-5; 8 bases match TRBD1. Trimming cost V 0 bases and J 2 bases; bases outside gene matches: 0. The V gene's germline CDR1 is SGHNT and CDR2 YYREEE (reference sequence). The CDR3 has 14 amino acids. In nucleotides, the CDR3 is TGTGCCAGCAGCTTGGGGGACAGGCAAGAGACCCAGTACTTC. It translates to CASSLGDRQETQYF.

The genes are TRBV6-6 and TRBJ1-5; 8 bases fit TRBD1. V was pared by 10 bases and J by 5 bases, with 7 bases of the junction left unmatched. The CDR3 contains 13 residues. Germline V CDR1 and CDR2: MNHNY, SVGAGI (reference sequence). The CDR3 DNA reads as TGTGCCACTCTACAGGGGGAGGATCAGCCCCAGCATTTT. Translated, it gives CATLQGEDQPQHF.

The rearrangement uses TRBV11-2 and TRBJ2-1, with TRBD2 matching over 8 bases. Germline loops: CDR1 SGHAT, CDR2 FQNNGV. Trimming at V came to 7 bases and at J to 10 bases, leaving 12 bases not matched to a gene. This CDR3 is built from 14 residues. For the CDR3, the DNA is TGTGCCAGCAATACGGGGGGGGCTGTGGGGGAGCAGTTCTTC. Translated: CASNTGGAVGEQFF. Full variable domain (remainder filled in from reference TRBV11-2 and TRBJ2-1): EAGVAQSPRYKIIEKRQSVAFWCNPISGHATLYWYQQILGQGPKLLIQFQNNGVVDDSQLPKDRFSAERLKGVDSTLKIQPAKLEDSAVYLCASNTGGAVGEQFFGPGTRLTVL.

This rearrangement joins TRBV7-2 to TRBJ2-7; 11 bases are shared with TRBD2. The trim removed 4 bases at V and 0 bases at J, leaving 5 bases unmatched. In germline, CDR1 is SGHTA, CDR2 FQGNSA. This CDR3 has 16 amino acids. CDR3 amino acids: CASSSGTSGISYEQYF. The DNA for the CDR3 is TGTGCCAGCAGCTCGGGGACTAGCGGCATCTCCTACGAGCAGTACTTC.

V usage is TRBV11-2 and J usage is TRBJ2-3; 15 bases are a match to TRBD2. This CDR3 is built from 17 residues. V shed 7 bases, J shed 4 bases, and the junction held 9 bases outside the gene matches. Looked up from germline, CDR1 is SGHAT and CDR2 is FQNNGV. The CDR3 is CASTGLAGGPGADTQYF. The CDR3 DNA is TGTGCCAGCACAGGACTAGCGGGGGGGCCTGGCGCAGATACGCAGTATTTT.

There are a few counts of this clone. The chain has TRBV28 and TRBJ2-5; D not certain. V was shortened by 6 bases and J by 8 bases, with 13 bases between the two germline ends. The germline gives CDR1 MDHEN, CDR2 SYDVKM. The CDR3 has 12 residues. CDR3 protein: CASSTASRTQYF. The CDR3 region has the DNA TGTGCCAGCAGCACGGCCTCCCGCACCCAGTACTTC.

The CDR3 region is CSAGGANEQFF. In nucleotides, the CDR3 is TGCAGTGCCGGGGGGGCCAATGAGCAGTTCTTC. The chain is built from TRBV20-1 and TRBJ2-1; 8 positions agree with TRBD2. Germline trimming cut 6 bases from V and 6 bases from J; bases unmatched to any gene: 1. The CDR3 spans 11 residues. The V gene's germline CDR1 is DFQATT and CDR2 SNEGSKA (reference sequence).

The chain combines TRBV28 with TRBJ1-2; possible D gene TRBD1, 5 bases. The V and J ends lost 5 bases and 8 bases respectively, with 18 bases between them. The CDR3 is made up of 14 amino acids. Germline CDR1 is MDHEN and CDR2 is SYDVKM. This CDR3 reads CASSPGGTFGGYTF. The CDR3 DNA reads as TGTGCCAGCAGTCCGGGGGGTACCTTCGGGGGCTACACCTTC.

This rearrangement joins TRBV2 to TRBJ2-7; TRBD2 matches 8 bases. Germline-derived CDR1 and CDR2 are SNHLY and FYNNEI. The CDR3 loop spans 15 amino acids. The trim removed 8 bases at V and 2 bases at J, leaving 11 bases unmatched. CDR3 nucleotides: TGTGCCAGCGGGGGATCCGGGACTAGGACCTACGAGCAGTACTTC. Protein sequence: CASGGSGTRTYEQYF. The full variable domain, with the rest looked up from reference TRBV2 and TRBJ2-7, is EPEVTQTPSHQVTQMGQEVILRCVPISNHLYFYWYRQILGQKVEFLVSFYNNEISEKSEIFDDQFSVERPDGSNFTLKIRSTKLEDSAMYFCASGGSGTRTYEQYFGPGTRLTVT.

The V and J genes are TRBV19 and TRBJ2-3; D might be TRBD1 (6 bases). V was clipped by 6 bases and J by 1 base, with 14 bases between them. The CDR3 length is 15 residues. The germline V gene encodes CDR1 LNHDA and CDR2 SQIVND (reference sequence). CDR3 DNA: TGTGCCAGTAGCTTCGGACAGAAAGGCACAGATACGCAGTATTTT. This translates into CASSFGQKGTDTQYF.